The clone carrying this T cell receptor (beta chain) was seen a handful of times. Its specificity is not known. These data are taken from a study of PD-1 blockade in classical Hodgkin lymphoma. General study results and limits: The CD4+ diversity rise by C4D1 was clearest in complete responders.

TCRdb keeps only in-frame clones here, not all; method: immunoSEQ multiplex PCR. This sample carries about 150,000 clones, around 73% of them seen once, and the ten largest clones take roughly 8.4%. Per the germline V gene, CDR1 is LGHNA and CDR2 is YNFKEQ. The CDR3 has 15 residues. V was pared by 0 bases and J by 9 bases, with 6 bases of the junction left unmatched. With no exception, relapse followed autologous stem cell transplantation in all patients, and brentuximab vedotin exposure varied. This TCR derives from a human donor with classical Hodgkin lymphoma. This specimen consisted of peripheral blood mononuclear cells (PBMCs), obtained before the second cycle of nivolumab. The chain is built from TRBV4-2 and TRBJ2-1; TRBD2 aligns across 9 bases. CDR3 nucleotide sequence: TGTGCCAGCAGCCAAGACGTGGCTAGCGGGGTTGAGCAGTTCTTC. This sequence encodes CASSQDVASGVEQFF.